This record concerns one T cell receptor (beta chain) sequence. TCRdb independently ran MiXCR on the 5' RACE reads; one entry per CDR3 protein. The sample lists about 32,000 distinct CDR3 sequences; approximately 24% were seen once. The CDR3 length is 15 residues. The V gene's germline CDR1 is MDHEN and CDR2 SYDVKM. V lost 6 bases and J 9 bases, leaving 18 bases between the germline ends. The clonotype originates from a female donor with breast cancer. The specimen sequenced was memory CD4+ T cells sorted from blood. Subset indicated: memory CD4+ T cells, CD4+CD45RO+CD25-. The V and J genes are TRBV28 and TRBJ1-6; D uncertain. CDR3 loop: CASSLLGDHGSPLHF. CDR3 nucleotides: TGTGCCAGCAGCCTACTTGGGGATCATGGTTCACCCCTCCACTTT.